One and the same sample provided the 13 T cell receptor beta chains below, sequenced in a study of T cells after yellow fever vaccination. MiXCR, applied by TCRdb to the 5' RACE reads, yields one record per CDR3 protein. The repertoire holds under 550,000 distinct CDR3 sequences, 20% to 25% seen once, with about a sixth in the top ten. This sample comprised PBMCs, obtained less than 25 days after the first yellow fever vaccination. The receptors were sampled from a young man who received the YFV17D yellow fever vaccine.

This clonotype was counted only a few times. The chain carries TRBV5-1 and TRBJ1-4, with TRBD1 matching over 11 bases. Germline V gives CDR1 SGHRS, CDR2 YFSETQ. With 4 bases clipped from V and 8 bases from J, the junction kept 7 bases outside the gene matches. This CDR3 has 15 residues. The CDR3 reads CASSQSGTGGEKLFF. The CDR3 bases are TGCGCCAGCAGCCAGTCCGGGACAGGGGGGGAAAAACTGTTTTTT.

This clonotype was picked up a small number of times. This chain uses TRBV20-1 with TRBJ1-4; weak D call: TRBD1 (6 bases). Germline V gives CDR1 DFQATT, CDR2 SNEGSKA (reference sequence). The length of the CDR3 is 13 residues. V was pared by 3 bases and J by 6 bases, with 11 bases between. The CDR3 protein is CSASADSYEKLFF. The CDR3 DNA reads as TGCAGTGCTAGTGCGGACAGCTATGAAAAACTGTTTTTT.

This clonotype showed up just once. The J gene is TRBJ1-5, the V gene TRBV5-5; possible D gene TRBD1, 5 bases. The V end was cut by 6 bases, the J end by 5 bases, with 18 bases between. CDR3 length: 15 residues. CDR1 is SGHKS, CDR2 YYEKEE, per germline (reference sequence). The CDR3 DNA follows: TGTGCCAGCACTTGGGCCCCGGGGCCGCATCAGCCCCAGCATTTT. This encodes CASTWAPGPHQPQHF.

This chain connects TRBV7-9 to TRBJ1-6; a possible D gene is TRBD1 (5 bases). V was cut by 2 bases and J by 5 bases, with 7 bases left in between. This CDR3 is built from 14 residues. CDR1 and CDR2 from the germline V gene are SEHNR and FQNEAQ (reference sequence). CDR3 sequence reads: CASSLIGDNSPLHF. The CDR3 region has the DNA TGTGCCAGCAGCTTAATAGGGGATAATTCACCCCTCCACTTT.

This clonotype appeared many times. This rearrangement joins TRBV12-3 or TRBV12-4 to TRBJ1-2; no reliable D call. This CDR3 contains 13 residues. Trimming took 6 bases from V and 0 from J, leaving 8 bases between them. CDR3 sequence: CASSLGPNYGYTF. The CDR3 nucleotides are TGTGCCAGCAGCCTTGGACCTAACTATGGCTACACCTTC.

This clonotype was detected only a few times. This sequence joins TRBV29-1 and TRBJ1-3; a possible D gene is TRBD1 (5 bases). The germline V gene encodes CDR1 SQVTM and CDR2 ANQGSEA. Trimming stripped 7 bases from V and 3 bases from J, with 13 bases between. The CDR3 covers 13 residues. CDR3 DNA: TGCAGCGCTTCTGAGGGGCTTGGAAACACCATATATTTT. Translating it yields CSASEGLGNTIYF.

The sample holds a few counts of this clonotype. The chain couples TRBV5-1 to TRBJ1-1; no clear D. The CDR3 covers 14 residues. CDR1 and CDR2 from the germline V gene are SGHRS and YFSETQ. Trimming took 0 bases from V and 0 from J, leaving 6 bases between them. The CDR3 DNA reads TGCGCCAGCAGCTTGGAATTTATGAACACTGAAGCTTTCTTT. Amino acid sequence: CASSLEFMNTEAFF.

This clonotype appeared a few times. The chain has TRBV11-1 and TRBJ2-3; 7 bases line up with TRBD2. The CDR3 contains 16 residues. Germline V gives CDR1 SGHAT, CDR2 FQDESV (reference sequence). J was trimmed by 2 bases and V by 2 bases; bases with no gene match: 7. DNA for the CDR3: TGTGCCAGCAGCTTAAGGGCGGGGGACCCCACAGATACGCAGTATTTT. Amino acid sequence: CASSLRAGDPTDTQYF. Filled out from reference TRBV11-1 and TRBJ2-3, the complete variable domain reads EAEVAQSPRYKITEKSQAVAFWCDPISGHATLYWYRQILGQGPELLVQFQDESVVDDSQLPKDRFSAERLKGVDSTLKIQPAELGDSAMYLCASSLRAGDPTDTQYFGPGTRLTVL.

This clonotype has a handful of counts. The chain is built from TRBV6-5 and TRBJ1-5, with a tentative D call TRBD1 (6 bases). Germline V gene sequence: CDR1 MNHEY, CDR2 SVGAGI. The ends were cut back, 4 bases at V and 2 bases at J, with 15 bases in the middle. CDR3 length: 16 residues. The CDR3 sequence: CASSSGGGWGNQPQHF. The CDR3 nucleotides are TGTGCCAGCAGTTCTGGGGGCGGGTGGGGCAATCAGCCCCAGCATTTT.

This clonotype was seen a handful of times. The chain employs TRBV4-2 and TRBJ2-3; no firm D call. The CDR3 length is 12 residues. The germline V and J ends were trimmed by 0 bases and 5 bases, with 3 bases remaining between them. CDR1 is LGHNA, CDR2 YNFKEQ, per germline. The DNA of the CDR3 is TGTGCCAGCAGCCAAGATAAAGATACGCAGTATTTT. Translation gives CASSQDKDTQYF.

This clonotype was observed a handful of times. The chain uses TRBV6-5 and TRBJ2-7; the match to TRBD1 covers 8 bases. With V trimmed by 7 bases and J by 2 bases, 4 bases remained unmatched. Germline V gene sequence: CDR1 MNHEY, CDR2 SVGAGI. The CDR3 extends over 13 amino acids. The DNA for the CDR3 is TGTGCCAGCAAATCGACAGGGGCCTACGAGCAGTACGTC. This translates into CASKSTGAYEQYV.

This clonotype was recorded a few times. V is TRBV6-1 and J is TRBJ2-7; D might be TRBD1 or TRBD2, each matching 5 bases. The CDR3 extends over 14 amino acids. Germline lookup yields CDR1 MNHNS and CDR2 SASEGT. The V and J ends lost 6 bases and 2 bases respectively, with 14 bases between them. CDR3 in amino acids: CASRKGVGAYEQYV. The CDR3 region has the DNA TGTGCCAGCAGGAAAGGGGTCGGGGCCTACGAGCAGTACGTC.

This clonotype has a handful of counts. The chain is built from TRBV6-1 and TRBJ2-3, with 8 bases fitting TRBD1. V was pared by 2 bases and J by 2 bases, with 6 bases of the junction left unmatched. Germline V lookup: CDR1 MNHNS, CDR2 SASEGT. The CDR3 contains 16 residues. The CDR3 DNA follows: TGTGCCAGCAGTGAAAGGAAGGACAGGGTCACAGATACGCAGTATTTT. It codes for CASSERKDRVTDTQYF.